The present T cell receptor beta chain was sequenced within a study of T cell responses to AZD1222 COVID-19 vaccine. Broader study findings: Along spike, vaccine-associated CD4 TCRs were found throughout, with dominance at 160-218 and 743-854.

Some clones are missing from TCRdb's copy, which holds only in-frame ones; the method was immunoSEQ multiplex PCR. The sample records 130,000 to 150,000 clones, 85% to 90% being singletons. This CDR3 is built from 15 residues. The germline gives CDR1 SGHRS, CDR2 YFSETQ. J was trimmed by 8 bases and V by 4 bases; bases with no gene match: 9. Of note for this clone: Its antigen is not known.

This specimen consisted of peripheral blood, obtained on day 0 of AZD1222 vaccination. The clonotype was recovered from an adult in good health. This chain connects TRBV5-1 to TRBJ1-4; 9 bases map to TRBD1. CDR3 in amino acids: CASSPTWDRAEKLFF. The CDR3 nucleotides are TGCGCCAGCAGCCCGACTTGGGACAGGGCGGAAAAACTGTTTTTT.